This entry features one T cell receptor (beta chain) sequence. Its antigen is as yet unknown. This sample is drawn from a study of pediatric ulcerative colitis. The germline V and J ends were trimmed by 1 base and 5 bases, with 11 bases remaining between them. Germline values: CDR1 LNHNV, CDR2 YYDKDF (reference sequence). The CDR3 totals 15 residues. Up to 500,000 reads were sequenced per sample. Measured with immunoSEQ multiplex PCR; TCRdb has only the in-frame clones, and not every one. The data contain some 15,000 clones, over 70% of them singletons. Rectal tissue came from one to two pinch biopsies taken at colonoscopy. Whole-study results and caveats: Substantially fewer templates came from a couple of patients' blood samples.

This receptor was identified in a boy aged 5-17 years who was a control in a study of pediatric ulcerative colitis. The sample taken for sequencing was gut tissue. The chain carries TRBV15 and TRBJ2-2; D remains ambiguous. The DNA for the CDR3 is TGTGCCACCAGCAGAGGAGTAGTTAAGACCGGGGAGCTGTTTTTT. This encodes CATSRGVVKTGELFF.